The rows below give T cell receptor beta chains drawn from one sample of a study of T cells after yellow fever vaccination. MiXCR, run by TCRdb on the 5' RACE reads, gives a single entry per CDR3 protein. The sample comprises 600,000 to 750,000 distinct CDR3 sequences, over 9% of which are singletons, and 15% rests with the top ten. The source material was PBMCs, sampled on the day of the yellow fever booster vaccination. Receptors were obtained from a young man who received the YFV17D yellow fever vaccine. The CDR3 runs from the conserved cysteine through the conserved F or W. The D gene is left open where the match is weak. Size is omitted from some rows. Given values are once, few, many or a class for expanded clones.

d_call clone_size j_call v_call cdr3_nt cdr3_aa
- few TRBJ2-3 TRBV6-5 TGTGCCAGCAGTTACGGGCTGAGGGGGGGAGCTACAGATACGCAGTATTTT CASSYGLRGGATDTQYF
- few TRBJ2-1 TRBV25-1 TGTGCCAGCAGTGAGGGGACTTTACAGCAGTTCTTC CASSEGTLQQFF
TRBD2 many TRBJ2-3 TRBV27 TGTGCCAGTAACTCTCCACTAGCGGGGTCGGATACGCAGTATTTT CASNSPLAGSDTQYF
- - TRBJ2-7 TRBV7-9 TGTGCCAGCAGCCCTGTGATTGAGGGGGATTACGAGCAGTACTTC CASSPVIEGDYEQYF
- few TRBJ2-2 TRBV11-3 TGTGCCAGCAGCTTAGTGAGTGGCACCGGGGAGCTGTTTTTT CASSLVSGTGELFF
- - TRBJ2-7 TRBV10-2 TGCGCCAGCAGTGATGTCAGGGAGGCCTACGAGCAGTACTTC CASSDVREAYEQYF
- few TRBJ2-4 TRBV21-1 TGTGCCAGCAGCAAAGGGACGGGAAACATTCAGTACTTC CASSKGTGNIQYF
- - TRBJ2-5 TRBV19 TGTGCCAGTAGTCCTAGACTCCGAAATTTACGGGAGACCCAGTACTTC CASSPRLRNLRETQYF
TRBD1 few TRBJ2-7 TRBV20-1 TGCAGTGCCTTAGACAGGGAGATCAGCGAGCAGTACTTC CSALDREISEQYF
- few TRBJ2-1 TRBV5-1 TGCGCCAGCAGCCTGGGACTTCTGGGGATCGATGAGCAGTTCTTC CASSLGLLGIDEQFF
- many TRBJ2-7 TRBV7-9 TGTGCCAGCAGCACACAGAACTACGAGCAGTACTTC CASSTQNYEQYF
- - TRBJ2-1 TRBV6-5 TGTGCCAGCAGTTACTCTCCCTTAGCCCAGATTTACAATGAGCAGTTCTTC CASSYSPLAQIYNEQFF
- many TRBJ1-1 TRBV5-1 TGTGCCAGCAGTTTTGGACTGAACACTGAAGCTTTCTTT CASSFGLNTEAFF
TRBD1 many TRBJ2-4 TRBV7-2 TGTGCCAGCAGCTCCTCCAGGGGGAACCTAGCCAAAAACATTCAGTACTTC CASSSSRGNLAKNIQYF
TRBD1 - TRBJ2-7 TRBV7-6 TGTGCCAGCAGCTCAACAGGGGATGGGAGTACTTGGTCCTTC CASSSTGDGSTWSF
TRBD1 few TRBJ2-7 TRBV3-1 TGTGCCAGCAGCGATCAGGGGGTAGGATACGAGCAGTACTTC CASSDQGVGYEQYF